One sample yielded the 18 T cell receptor beta chains listed below, sequenced in a study of cytomegalovirus exposure and HLA in healthy donors. The PCR used 60 Vbeta and 13 Jbeta primers. The repertoire was sequenced with immunoSEQ multiplex PCR; TCRdb's copy has only in-frame clones and lacks some. Of around 150,000 clones in the sample, over 75% were seen once. The specimen was PBMCs. All receptors come from a man in his fifties or sixties in good health and CMV-seropositive.

The chain recombines TRBV5-1 with TRBJ2-2; D not resolved. Germline-derived CDR1 and CDR2 are SGHRS and YFSETQ. This CDR3 spans 15 amino acids. Between the trimmed V and J ends, which lost 0 bases and 3 bases, there was a span of 9 bases. The DNA for the CDR3 is TGCGCCAGCAGCTTGGAGGTGGCGGACACCGGGGAGCTGTTTTTT. This gives the protein CASSLEVADTGELFF.

The chain recombines TRBV5-1 with TRBJ2-5; D may be TRBD2 (6 bases). The germline CDR1 and CDR2 sequences are SGHRS and YFSETQ. V lost 2 bases to trimming and J lost 2 bases, with 10 bases between them. The CDR3 has 14 residues. The CDR3 loop reads CASSFGRGQETQYF. The CDR3 DNA reads TGCGCCAGCAGCTTCGGACGGGGGCAAGAGACCCAGTACTTC.

For this clone: The sample contains more than one DNA sequence encoding this CDR3. The chain joins TRBV30 to TRBJ1-1; 9 bases match TRBD1. From germline, CDR1 is GTSNPN and CDR2 SVGIG (reference sequence). The V segment lost 5 bases and the J segment 3 bases; nucleotides outside the gene matches: 4. The CDR3 has 13 amino acids. In DNA, the CDR3 is TGTGCCTGGGGGGGACAGGGCGACACTGAAGCTTTCTTT. Translated, it gives CAWGGQGDTEAFF.

The rearrangement links TRBV7-7 to TRBJ2-5; tentatively, D is TRBD1 (6 bases). V was trimmed by 0 bases and J by 4 bases, leaving 6 bases between them. From germline, CDR1 is SSHAT and CDR2 FNYEAQ (reference sequence). The CDR3 runs to 13 residues. The CDR3 protein is CASSLADRETQYF. DNA of the CDR3: TGTGCCAGCAGCTTAGCGGACAGAGAGACCCAGTACTTC.

The rearrangement links TRBV7-2 to TRBJ2-7; D perhaps matches TRBD1 (5 bases). V dropped 0 bases and J dropped 3 bases, with 12 bases sitting between them. Germline V gives CDR1 SGHTA, CDR2 FQGNSA. This CDR3 region has 15 residues. The CDR3 loop is CASSLAWGTNYEQYF. The CDR3 DNA is TGTGCCAGCAGCTTAGCGTGGGGCACCAACTACGAGCAGTACTTC.

V gene TRBV4-1 combines with J gene TRBJ2-3; tentative D call: TRBD2 (6 bases). The CDR3 consists of 16 residues. Germline CDR1 is MGHRA and CDR2 is YSYEKL. V lost 2 bases to trimming and J lost 2 bases, with 14 bases between them. The CDR3 reads CASSQLGRGLTDTQYF. In nucleotides, the CDR3 is TGCGCCAGCAGCCAACTTGGAAGGGGACTCACAGATACGCAGTATTTT.

J is TRBJ1-2 and V is TRBV6-5, with a possible D match to TRBD1 (5 bases). CDR3 length: 13 residues. V gave up 5 bases and J gave up 7 bases, with 14 bases separating them. Germline V gene sequence: CDR1 MNHEY, CDR2 SVGAGI. The CDR3 sequence is CASSNRNPPGYTF. The CDR3 region has the DNA TGTGCCAGCAGTAACAGGAATCCCCCTGGCTACACCTTC.

The CDR3 is CSVGPGTGDQPQHF. The CDR3 coding sequence is TGCAGCGTCGGTCCCGGGACAGGGGATCAGCCCCAGCATTTT. The chain has TRBV29-1 and TRBJ1-5; 10 positions match TRBD1. V shed 6 bases and J 5 bases; nucleotides not matched to a gene: 7. Germline V lookup: CDR1 SQVTM, CDR2 ANQGSEA. The CDR3 contains 14 residues.

This chain uses TRBV2 with TRBJ2-1, with TRBD1 identical over 9 bases. Germline CDR1 reads SNHLY; CDR2 reads FYNNEI. The CDR3 spans 15 residues. V lost 10 bases and J lost 7; bases outside the gene matches: 14. The CDR3 protein is CATALGQGRLNEQFF. CDR3 bases: TGTGCCACCGCGTTAGGACAGGGGAGGTTGAATGAGCAGTTCTTC.

The chain combines TRBV11-1 with TRBJ2-7; TRBD2 aligns across 9 bases. J gave up 4 bases and V 4 bases, and 2 bases lay outside the gene matches. The CDR3 is 13 residues long. Germline V gene data show CDR1 as SGHAT and CDR2 as FQDESV (reference sequence). The CDR3 spells CASSSGLAYEQYF. In nucleotides, the CDR3 is TGTGCCAGCAGCTCGGGACTAGCTTACGAGCAGTACTTC. The whole variable domain, remainder taken from reference TRBV11-1 and TRBJ2-7, is EAEVAQSPRYKITEKSQAVAFWCDPISGHATLYWYRQILGQGPELLVQFQDESVVDDSQLPKDRFSAERLKGVDSTLKIQPAELGDSAMYLCASSSGLAYEQYFGPGTRLTVT.

This clone showed up just a few times. Different DNA sequences within this sample yield the same CDR3. V gene TRBV5-6 combines with J gene TRBJ1-1, with TRBD1 matching 8 bases. Per germline, CDR1 SGHDT and CDR2 YYEEEE. CDR3 length: 14 amino acids. V was clipped by 3 bases and J by 5 bases; unmatched bases: 6. The DNA of the CDR3 is TGTGCCAGCAGCTGGGGGACAGGAGGGACTGAAGCTTTCTTT. It translates to CASSWGTGGTEAFF.

The rearrangement uses TRBV5-1 and TRBJ2-3; D is possibly TRBD2 (5 bases). V was cut by 1 base and J by 8 bases, with 11 bases left in between. The CDR3 consists of 13 residues. The germline V gene has CDR1 SGHRS and CDR2 YFSETQ. CDR3 DNA: TGCGCCAGCAGCTTGCCGGGATCTACTACGCAGTATTTT. Amino acid sequence: CASSLPGSTTQYF.

V and J are TRBV6-5 and TRBJ2-3, with 7 bases matching TRBD2. The CDR3 contains 15 residues. Trimming took 6 bases from V and 3 from J; bases not matched to a gene: 9. Looked up from germline, CDR1 is MNHEY and CDR2 is SVGAGI. The CDR3 nucleotides read TGTGCCAGCAGCCAGGCGGGGGTGAGGACAGATACGCAGTATTTT. This translates into CASSQAGVRTDTQYF.

The chain links TRBV28 to TRBJ1-4; D is unresolved. The CDR3 loop spans 14 amino acids. CDR1 is MDHEN and CDR2 is SYDVKM in the germline V gene. The germline V and J ends were trimmed by 6 bases and 2 bases, with 10 bases remaining between them. CDR3 in amino acids: CASSLQPTNEKLFF. The CDR3 nucleotides are TGTGCCAGCAGCCTACAGCCCACTAATGAAAAACTGTTTTTT.

This rearrangement joins TRBV5-1 to TRBJ2-7, with TRBD1 as a possible D gene (5 bases). The V and J ends lost 2 bases and 2 bases respectively, with 14 bases between them. Germline assignment: CDR1 SGHRS and CDR2 YFSETQ. CDR3 size: 15 residues. In nucleotides, the CDR3 is TGCGCCAGCAGCTTTGGGGCCGCCGGCCCCTACGAGCAGTACTTC. Its translation: CASSFGAAGPYEQYF.

A single count supports this clone. The V and J genes are TRBV10-3 and TRBJ2-1; 10 bases align to TRBD2. This CDR3 is built from 15 residues. CDR1 is ENHRY and CDR2 is SYGVKD in the germline V gene. V shed 5 bases, J shed 3 bases, and the junction held 4 bases outside the gene matches. The CDR3 nucleotides read TGTGCCATCAGTATAGCGGGGGGCGACTACAATGAGCAGTTCTTC. Its translation: CAISIAGGDYNEQFF.

This sequence joins TRBV6-5 and TRBJ2-5, with TRBD2 matching 7 bases. V shed 2 bases, J shed 5 bases, and the junction held 8 bases outside the gene matches. CDR1 and CDR2 (germline): MNHEY, SVGAGI. This CDR3 spans 15 amino acids. DNA of the CDR3: TGTGCCAGCAGTTACAGGGAGGGGAGTGTGGAGACCCAGTACTTC. It codes for CASSYREGSVETQYF.

The rearrangement links TRBV4-3 to TRBJ2-2, with D perhaps matching TRBD1 (6 bases). V lost 0 bases to trimming and J lost 4 bases, with 18 bases between them. From germline, CDR1 is LGHNA and CDR2 YSLEER. The CDR3 has 18 amino acids. CDR3 sequence: CASSQETFRGLVTGELFF. CDR3 in DNA: TGCGCCAGCAGCCAAGAGACTTTCAGGGGCCTGGTCACCGGGGAGCTGTTTTTT.